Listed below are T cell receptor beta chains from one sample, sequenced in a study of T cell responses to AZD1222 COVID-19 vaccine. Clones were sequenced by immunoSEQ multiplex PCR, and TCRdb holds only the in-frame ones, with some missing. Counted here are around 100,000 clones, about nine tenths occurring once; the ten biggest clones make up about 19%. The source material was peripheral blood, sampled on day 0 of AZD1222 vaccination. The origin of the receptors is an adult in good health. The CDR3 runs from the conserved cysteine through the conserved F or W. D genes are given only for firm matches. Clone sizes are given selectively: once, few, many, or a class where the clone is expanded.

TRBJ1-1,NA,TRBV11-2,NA,CASSLVPVGTEAFF,TGTGCCAGCAGCTTAGTACCGGTGGGCACTGAAGCTTTCTTT
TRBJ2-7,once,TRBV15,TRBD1,CATSTPTGGYEQYF,TGTGCCACCAGCACCCCGACAGGGGGCTACGAGCAGTACTTC
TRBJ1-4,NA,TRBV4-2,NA,CASSQDQGAGEKLFF,TGTGCCAGCAGCCAAGATCAAGGGGCAGGTGAAAAACTGTTTTTT
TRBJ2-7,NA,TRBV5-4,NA,CASSLRGGSSYEQYF,TGTGCCAGCAGCTTGAGGGGGGGGAGCTCCTACGAGCAGTACTTC
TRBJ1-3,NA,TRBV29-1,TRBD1,CSATTGSSGNTIYF,TGCAGCGCCACGACAGGGTCCTCTGGAAACACCATATATTTT
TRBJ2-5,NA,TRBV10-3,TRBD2,CAISEAGTSGGQETQYF,TGTGCCATCAGTGAGGCCGGGACTAGCGGGGGGCAAGAGACCCAGTACTTC
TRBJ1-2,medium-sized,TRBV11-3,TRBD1,CASSLEGGRGYTF,TGTGCCAGCAGCTTGGAAGGGGGCCGTGGCTACACCTTC
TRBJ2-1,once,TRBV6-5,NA,CASRGGSSYNEQFF,TGTGCCAGCAGAGGGGGGAGCTCCTACAATGAGCAGTTCTTC
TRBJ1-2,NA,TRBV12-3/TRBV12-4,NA,CALHYSGGYTF,TGTGCCCTTCACTACTCGGGTGGCTACACCTTC
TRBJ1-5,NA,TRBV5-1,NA,CASSLVGASNQPQHF,TGCGCCAGCAGCTTGGTAGGGGCTAGCAATCAGCCCCAGCATTTT
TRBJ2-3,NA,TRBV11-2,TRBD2,CASGPISGPGGTQYF,TGTGCCAGCGGGCCTATAAGCGGTCCGGGGGGTACGCAGTATTTT
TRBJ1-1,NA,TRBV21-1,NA,CASSKTWRAGQRNTEAFF,TGTGCCAGCAGCAAAACTTGGAGGGCCGGACAGCGGAACACTGAAGCTTTCTTT
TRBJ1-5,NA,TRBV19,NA,CASSGAGGNQPQHF,TGTGCCAGTAGCGGGGCAGGCGGCAATCAGCCCCAGCATTTT
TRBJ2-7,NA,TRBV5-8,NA,CASPGLSYEQYF,TGTGCCAGCCCGGGGTTATCCTACGAGCAGTACTTC
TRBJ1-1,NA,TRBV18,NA,CASSPTVGGDTEAFF,TGTGCCAGCTCACCCACCGTGGGGGGGGACACTGAAGCTTTCTTT
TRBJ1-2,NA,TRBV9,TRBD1,CASSVLQGNYGYTF,TGTGCCAGCAGCGTTCTACAGGGGAACTATGGCTACACCTTC
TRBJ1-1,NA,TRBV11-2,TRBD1,CASSFGGQGYTEAFF,TGTGCCAGCAGCTTCGGGGGACAGGGGTACACTGAAGCTTTCTTT
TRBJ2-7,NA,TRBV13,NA,CASSQTGDTRAYEQYF,TGTGCCAGCAGCCAAACCGGCGACACGAGGGCCTACGAGCAGTACTTC
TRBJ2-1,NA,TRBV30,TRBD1,CAWSGGGFPGTGGNEQFF,TGTGCCTGGAGTGGCGGGGGTTTTCCCGGGACAGGGGGCAATGAGCAGTTCTTC
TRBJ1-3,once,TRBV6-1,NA,CASSASGASSGNTIYF,TGTGCCAGCAGTGCCTCGGGGGCGAGCTCTGGAAACACCATATATTTT
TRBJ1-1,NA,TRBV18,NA,CASSSQGTEAFF,TGTGCCAGCTCATCCCAGGGCACTGAAGCTTTCTTT
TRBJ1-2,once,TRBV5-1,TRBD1,CASSFSGTGAIFSGYTF,TGCGCCAGCAGCTTCAGTGGGACAGGGGCTATCTTCTCTGGCTACACCTTC
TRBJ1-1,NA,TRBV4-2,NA,CASSEPGVAEAFF,TGTGCCAGCAGCGAACCAGGGGTCGCTGAAGCTTTCTTT
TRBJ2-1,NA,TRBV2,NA,CATGRGQYNEQFF,TGTGCCACAGGGCGCGGACAGTACAATGAGCAGTTCTTC
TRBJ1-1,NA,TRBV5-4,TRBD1,CASSSPPTGPNTEAFF,TGTGCCAGCAGCTCACCCCCGACAGGGCCGAACACTGAAGCTTTCTTT
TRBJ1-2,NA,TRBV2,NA,CASSEYTGTGYTF,TGTGCCAGCAGTGAATATACGGGGACCGGCTACACCTTC
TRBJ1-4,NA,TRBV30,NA,CAWSVGGGNEKLFF,TGTGCCTGGAGTGTAGGGGGAGGGAATGAAAAACTGTTTTTT
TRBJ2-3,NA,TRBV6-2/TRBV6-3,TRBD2,CASSYSTNAGGLGDTQYF,TGTGCCAGCAGTTACTCGACAAATGCGGGGGGCTTGGGAGATACGCAGTATTTT
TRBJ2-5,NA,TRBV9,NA,CASSVRDSETQYF,TGTGCCAGCAGCGTTCGTGACTCAGAGACCCAGTACTTC